This T cell receptor (beta chain) comes out of a study of CD8 T cells in Susac syndrome. About this clonotype itself: The antigen remains undetermined.

TCR beta sequencing covered blood CD8+ and CD4+ T cells. Study-level points and caveats: The study recognized that the number of individuals in its TCR sequencing and HLA analysis was relatively small.

The CDR3 runs 14 residues. Germline V lookup: CDR1 LNHDA, CDR2 SQIVND (reference sequence). The ends were cut back, 6 bases at V and 6 bases at J, with 15 bases in the middle. RNA in amounts of roughly 0.5 to 1 ug was reverse transcribed with random hexamers. Using its own MiXCR run on the immunoSEQ multiplex PCR reads, TCRdb lists one record per CDR3 protein. The sample carries about 300,000 distinct CDR3 sequences, 75% to 90% recorded once. This sequence was found in a human donor with multiple sclerosis. What was sequenced was CD8+ T cells from PBMCs. This chain uses TRBV19 with TRBJ1-5, with no clear D. CDR3 region: CASSYAGPFQPQHF. For the CDR3, the DNA is TGTGCCAGTAGCTATGCAGGCCCCTTTCAGCCCCAGCATTTT.